The rows below give T cell receptor beta chains drawn from one sample of a study of PD-L1 blockade in urothelial cancer. Clones were read by immunoSEQ multiplex PCR, and TCRdb kept only the in-frame ones, dropping some. This table has about 35,000 clones, roughly a third appearing once. Here the sequenced sample was tumor tissue, taken before atezolizumab (anti-PD-L1) treatment. The source is a man aged 55-75 years with urothelial cancer. CDR3s leave out the opening cysteine and the closing phenylalanine or tryptophan. Fields, in order: clone size, J gene, V gene, CDR3 protein. Clone sizes are given selectively: once, few, many, or a class where the clone is expanded.

. TRBJ2-2 TRBV5-1 ASSLSTLGSGELF
. TRBJ2-2 TRBV11-3 ASSSSRTGGGELF
. TRBJ2-2 TRBV7-8 ASSLVLSGELF
. TRBJ2-2 TRBV5-1 ASSLDTVNTGELF
. TRBJ1-5 TRBV19 ASSGTREQPQH
many TRBJ1-5 TRBV10-3 AISESLRDYQPQH
few TRBJ1-5 TRBV5-1 ANQGAEVNQPQH
. TRBJ2-3 TRBV19 ASSSSGRTSSTDTQY
. TRBJ2-5 TRBV19 ASSSGTSGRRRETQY
many TRBJ1-2 TRBV11-3 ASSSRDSSYGYT
few TRBJ2-1 TRBV6-8 ASSEWVGQVEQF
few TRBJ1-1 TRBV10-2 ASTGRGWTEAF